The 19 T cell receptor beta chains below come from one sample, sequenced in a study of CD8+CD57+ T cells in acquired aplastic anemia. Profiling of TCR beta VDJ combinations and CDR3 sequences used genomic DNA as template. One entry per CDR3 protein, called by TCRdb with MiXCR from the reads. Of approximately 170,000 distinct CDR3 sequences in the sample, roughly 56% are singletons; the top ten hold roughly 15%. Sequencing was carried out using sorted CD4+, CD8+, or CD8+CD57+ T cells (not recorded which) from PBMCs. These TCRs come from a human donor in good health, serving as a control.

This clonotype was seen at least ten times. The chain couples TRBV15 to TRBJ2-2; 10 bases match TRBD2. J gave up 0 bases and V 9 bases, and 7 bases lay outside the gene matches. The CDR3 contains 16 residues. CDR1 is LNHNV, CDR2 YYDKDF, per germline (reference sequence). In nucleotides, the CDR3 is TGTGCCACACAGACTAGCGGGCGCACGAACACCGGGGAGCTGTTTTTT. Its translation: CATQTSGRTNTGELFF.

On this clonotype itself: Germline is not matched at one junction end, which may reflect a read error. CDR3 loop: CASHGLGQNNAKLFF. The CDR3 DNA sequence: TGTGCCAGCCATGGATTGGGCCAGAATAATGCAAAACTGTTTTTT. The chain couples TRBV28 to TRBJ1-4; D is uncertain. Germline CDR1 reads MDHEN; CDR2 reads SYDVKM. The CDR3 sequence is 15 residues long.

This chain links TRBV6-6 with TRBJ2-5; 9 bases line up with TRBD1. The J segment lost 2 bases and the V segment lost 0 bases, leaving 7 bases of the junction unmatched. The CDR3 is 17 residues long. Germline V gives CDR1 MNHNY, CDR2 SVGAGI (reference sequence). Here the CDR3 DNA reads TGTGCCAGCAGTTACTCACAGGACAGGGGAGCTCAAGAGACCCAGTACTTC. Its protein product is CASSYSQDRGAQETQYF.

The rearrangement uses TRBV10-3 and TRBJ2-1; 14 nucleotides match TRBD2. V gave up 6 bases and J gave up 0 bases; unmatched junction bases: 1. The germline V gene encodes CDR1 ENHRY and CDR2 SYGVKD. The CDR3 length is 16 residues. CDR3 sequence (DNA): TGTGCCATCAGGGGACTAGCGGGAGCCTCCTACAATGAGCAGTTCTTC. Its translation: CAIRGLAGASYNEQFF.

This clonotype appeared many times. V gene TRBV5-6 combines with J gene TRBJ1-5, with D tentatively TRBD1 (5 bases). Trimming removed 0 bases at V and 5 bases at J, with 18 bases between. Germline loops: CDR1 SGHDT, CDR2 YYEEEE. This CDR3 contains 17 residues. The CDR3 loop is CASSLAVSGFGHQPQHF. DNA of the CDR3: TGTGCCAGCAGCTTGGCCGTCTCAGGGTTTGGCCATCAGCCCCAGCATTTT.

This chain connects TRBV24-1 to TRBJ2-3; 7 bases map to TRBD2. The V segment lost 4 bases and the J segment 3 bases; nucleotides outside the gene matches: 12. CDR1 is KGHDR and CDR2 is SFDVKD in the germline V gene. The CDR3 length is 17 residues. The CDR3 loop reads CATSETGAGRETDTQYF. The CDR3 DNA reads TGTGCCACCAGTGAAACCGGGGCGGGGAGGGAGACAGATACGCAGTATTTT.

This clonotype was detected ten times or more. This rearrangement joins TRBV5-5 to TRBJ1-2, with D uncertain. The V and J ends lost 1 base and 1 base respectively, with 8 bases between them. CDR3 size: 14 residues. Per germline, CDR1 SGHKS and CDR2 YYEKEE (reference sequence). The CDR3 sequence is CASSLWQDNYGYTF. The CDR3 nucleotides read TGTGCCAGCAGCTTGTGGCAGGATAACTATGGCTACACCTTC. Full variable domain (outside the CDR3, taken from reference TRBV5-5 and TRBJ1-2): DAGVTQSPTHLIKTRGQQVTLRCSPISGHKSVSWYQQVLGQGPQFIFQYYEKEERGRGNFPDRFSARQFPNYSSELNVNALLLGDSALYLCASSLWQDNYGYTFGSGTRLTVV.

This clonotype was counted many times. V gene TRBV6-5 combines with J gene TRBJ2-7, with 7 bases aligning to TRBD2. Per germline, CDR1 MNHEY and CDR2 SVGAGI. The CDR3 is 14 amino acids. V dropped 7 bases and J dropped 5; count of bases not matched to a gene: 11. CDR3 sequence reads: CASTGLGRNNEQYF. In DNA form, the CDR3 reads TGTGCCAGCACCGGACTCGGGAGGAATAACGAGCAGTACTTC.

V and J are TRBV29-1 and TRBJ2-2, with D tentatively TRBD1 or TRBD2 (5 bases each). Germline V gene sequence: CDR1 SQVTM, CDR2 ANQGSEA. The CDR3 runs to 14 residues. Trimming shortened V by 6 bases and J by 3 bases, and 14 bases separated the two germline ends. In nucleotides, the CDR3 is TGCAGCGTCAGAGGGCAGGGTGACACCGGGGAGCTGTTTTTT. Its translation is CSVRGQGDTGELFF.

This chain uses TRBV10-1 with TRBJ2-1; 7 nucleotides align to TRBD2. CDR1 is WNHNN and CDR2 is SYGVQD in the germline V gene (reference sequence). CDR3 size: 17 residues. V was pared by 2 bases and J by 3 bases, with 10 bases of the junction left unmatched. The CDR3 DNA reads TGCGCCAGCAGTGAGGGGTGGGCTAGCGGAGGCTACAATGAGCAGTTCTTC. It specifies CASSEGWASGGYNEQFF.

The sample holds many counts of this clonotype. The rearrangement uses TRBV12-3 or TRBV12-4 and TRBJ1-5; 7 bases agree with TRBD1. The V gene end was trimmed by 6 bases and the J gene end by 0 bases; junction bases not matched to a gene: 8. This CDR3 is built from 16 residues. CDR3 DNA sequence: TGTGCCAGCAGCCGAAGACAGGGCTTTAGCAATCAGCCCCAGCATTTT. It encodes CASSRRQGFSNQPQHF.

The chain is built from TRBV15 and TRBJ1-6; D perhaps matches TRBD1 (6 bases). CDR3 length: 15 amino acids. Looked up from germline, CDR1 is LNHNV and CDR2 is YYDKDF (reference sequence). Between the trimmed V and J ends, which lost 6 bases and 6 bases, there was a span of 15 bases. This chain's CDR3 is CATSRVQGTNSPLHF. CDR3 sequence (DNA): TGTGCCACCAGTAGGGTACAGGGCACTAATTCACCCCTCCACTTT. The full variable domain, completed using reference TRBV15 and TRBJ1-6, is DAMVIQNPRYQVTQFGKPVTLSCSQTLNHNVMYWYQQKSSQAPKLLFHYYDKDFNNEADTPDNFQSRRPNTSFCFLDIRSPGLGDTAMYLCATSRVQGTNSPLHFGNGTRLTVT.

The V and J genes are TRBV19 and TRBJ1-1; D may be TRBD1 (5 bases). V was shortened by 2 bases and J by 5 bases, with 12 bases between the two germline ends. The CDR3 loop spans 14 amino acids. Germline V CDR1 and CDR2: LNHDA, SQIVND (reference sequence). CDR3 residues: CASSITAGWTEAFF. The CDR3 bases are TGTGCCAGTAGTATAACGGCAGGGTGGACTGAAGCTTTCTTT.

This clonotype was counted many times. The V and J genes are TRBV5-1 and TRBJ2-7; TRBD2 matches at 8 bases. V gave up 0 bases and J gave up 0 bases; unmatched junction bases: 11. Germline lookup yields CDR1 SGHRS and CDR2 YFSETQ. The CDR3 consists of 18 residues. In DNA, the CDR3 is TGCGCCAGCAGCTTGGCCACCCCGGGGGGGGGAAGCTCCTACGAGCAGTACTTC. This codes for CASSLATPGGGSSYEQYF.

The chain links TRBV15 to TRBJ2-1; 8 bases align to TRBD1. Germline V gene sequence: CDR1 LNHNV, CDR2 YYDKDF (reference sequence). With 0 bases clipped from V and 5 bases from J, the junction kept 9 bases outside the gene matches. The CDR3 length is 17 residues. Written as DNA, the CDR3 is TGTGCCACCAGCAGAGAGGGGCCGGGACAGGCCCACAATGAGCAGTTCTTC. This codes for CATSREGPGQAHNEQFF.

This chain connects TRBV10-2 to TRBJ1-5; 10 bases fit TRBD1. The V segment lost 7 bases and the J segment 7 bases; nucleotides outside the gene matches: 16. The CDR3 sequence is 17 residues long. Germline V lookup: CDR1 WSHSY, CDR2 SAAADI. CDR3 region: CASNAGTGVSYEQPQHF. The CDR3 DNA follows: TGCGCCAGCAACGCCGGGACAGGGGTCTCCTACGAGCAGCCCCAGCATTTT.

The chain joins TRBV24-1 to TRBJ2-3; TRBD2 agrees at 7 bases. The V and J ends lost 3 bases and 3 bases, in that order; junction bases with no gene match: 11. The CDR3 totals 17 residues. Germline assignment: CDR1 KGHDR and CDR2 SFDVKD. The CDR3 loop is CATSDLPAGAGTDTQYF. The CDR3 nucleotides are TGTGCCACCAGTGATCTACCGGCGGGAGCTGGTACAGATACGCAGTATTTT.

This rearrangement joins TRBV12-3 or TRBV12-4 to TRBJ2-5; the match to TRBD2 covers 8 bases. J was trimmed by 11 bases and V by 3 bases; bases with no gene match: 14. The CDR3 runs to 15 residues. As DNA, the CDR3 is TGTGCCAGCAGTTTGCGGGGGGCTCGTACAGATACGCAGTACTTC. Amino acids: CASSLRGARTDTQYF.

J is TRBJ2-3 and V is TRBV7-3; D perhaps matches TRBD1 (6 bases). The CDR3 consists of 13 residues. In germline, CDR1 is SGHTA, CDR2 FQGTGA. V gave up 5 bases and J gave up 4 bases, with 10 bases separating them. For the CDR3, the DNA is TGTGCCAGCAGCCCCGACAGGTCAGATACGCAGTATTTT. Its protein product is CASSPDRSDTQYF. Supplemented by reference TRBV7-3 and TRBJ2-3, the full variable domain reads GAGVSQTPSNKVTEKGKYVELRCDPISGHTALYWYRQSLGQGPEFLIYFQGTGAADDSGLPNDRFFAVRPEGSVSTLKIQRTERGDSAVYLCASSPDRSDTQYFGPGTRLTVL.